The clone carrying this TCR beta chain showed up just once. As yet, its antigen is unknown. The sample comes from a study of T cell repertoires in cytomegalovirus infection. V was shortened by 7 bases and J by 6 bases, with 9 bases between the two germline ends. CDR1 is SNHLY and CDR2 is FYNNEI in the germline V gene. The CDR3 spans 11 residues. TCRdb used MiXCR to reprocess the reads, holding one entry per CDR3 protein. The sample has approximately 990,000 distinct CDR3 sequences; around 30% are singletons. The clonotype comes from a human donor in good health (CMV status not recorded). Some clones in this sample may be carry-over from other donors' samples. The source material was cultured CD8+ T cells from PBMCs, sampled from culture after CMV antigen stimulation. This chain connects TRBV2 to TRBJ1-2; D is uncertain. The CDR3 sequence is CASNHGDGYTF. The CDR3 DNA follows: TGTGCCAGCAATCATGGGGATGGCTACACCTTC.